Listed below are T cell receptor beta chains from one sample, sequenced in a study of OX40 agonist ivuxolimab in advanced cancers. Assay: immunoSEQ multiplex PCR; the TCRdb copy retains only in-frame clones and omits some. The data contain approximately 76,000 clones, roughly 85% of them singletons. The starting material was CD4+ or CD8+ T cells sorted from blood, obtained in a trial of the OX40 agonist ivuxolimab. All receptors come from an adult with an advanced solid tumor such as melanoma, head and neck, liver or kidney cancer. Each CDR3 is given with its conserved first and last residue. A D gene is named only where the DNA matches it firmly. Rows may omit the clone size; those that give it use once, few, many or a size class.

size	D	V	J	DNA	CDR3
-	TRBD1	TRBV6-6	TRBJ2-7	TGTGCCAGCAGTTACACCCAGGGGGCGGCAGGGGAGCAGTACTTC	CASSYTQGAAGEQYF
-	-	TRBV30	TRBJ1-4	TGTGCCTGGGCCCGGGACATTGGGGAAAAACTGTTTTTT	CAWARDIGEKLFF
few	-	TRBV7-2	TRBJ2-6	TGTGCCAGCAGCTTAGGGGCGGACCCCGACAACGTCCTGACTTTC	CASSLGADPDNVLTF
few	TRBD1	TRBV25-1	TRBJ2-5	TGTGCCAGCAGCCCTGAGGGGACAGGCGATCAAGAGACCCAGTACTTC	CASSPEGTGDQETQYF
-	TRBD1	TRBV6-1	TRBJ2-2	TGTGCCAGCAGGGATAGACAGGGGGCCGGGGAGCTGTTTTTT	CASRDRQGAGELFF
-	-	TRBV6-5	TRBJ1-3	TGTGCCAGCAGCCGACCCACCGGAAACACCATATATTTT	CASSRPTGNTIYF
-	-	TRBV18	TRBJ1-1	TGTGCCAGCTCACCTTATTACTCACCTAACGCTGAAGCTTTCTTT	CASSPYYSPNAEAFF
-	-	TRBV2	TRBJ2-7	TGTGCCAGCACCAGTGGTATCCGGGAGCAGTACTTC	CASTSGIREQYF
-	-	TRBV6-1	TRBJ2-6	TGTGCCAGCAGGGGGACATCTGGGGCCAACGTCCTGACTTTC	CASRGTSGANVLTF
medium-sized	TRBD1	TRBV7-9	TRBJ1-2	TGTGCCAGCAGTTTAAACATTATGACAGGGGACTATGGCTACACCTTC	CASSLNIMTGDYGYTF
-	-	TRBV6-5	TRBJ1-2	TGTGCCAGCAGCGGCGACGGTGGCTACACCTTC	CASSGDGGYTF
-	-	TRBV14	TRBJ2-3	TGTGCCAGCAGGACCCTCCTTGCGAACGCAGATACGCAGTATTTT	CASRTLLANADTQYF
-	-	TRBV5-6	TRBJ2-5	TGTGCCAGCAGGTCCTCTCACGCGGGGTTGGGAGAGACCCAGTACTTC	CASRSSHAGLGETQYF
-	TRBD1	TRBV9	TRBJ2-5	TGTGCCAGCAGCGCCACGGCAGGACAGGGGATCGAGACCCAGTACTTC	CASSATAGQGIETQYF
-	TRBD1	TRBV5-4	TRBJ2-3	TGTGCCAGCAGCTCAAGACAGGGGGCATCGGATACGCAGTATTTT	CASSSRQGASDTQYF
-	-	TRBV7-3	TRBJ2-3	TGTGCCAGCAGTAGGGGGGACGCAGGACAGTCGGATACGCAGTATTTT	CASSRGDAGQSDTQYF
once	-	TRBV9	TRBJ1-1	TGTGCCAGCAGCCCGGGAGTAGTGAACACTGAAGCTTTCTTT	CASSPGVVNTEAFF
-	TRBD1	TRBV7-2	TRBJ1-4	TGTGCCAGCAGCCCTAACACAGGGGTTAATGAAAAACTGTTTTTT	CASSPNTGVNEKLFF
few	TRBD1	TRBV18	TRBJ1-1	TGTGCCAGCTCTCCGGGACAGGGCGTGAACACTGAAGCTTTCTTT	CASSPGQGVNTEAFF
once	TRBD1	TRBV13	TRBJ1-6	TGTGCCAGCAGTACCAGACAGGGGTATAATTCACCCCTCCACTTT	CASSTRQGYNSPLHF
-	TRBD2	TRBV14	TRBJ2-1	TGTGCCAGTCAAAGGTCGGCGGGGGGCAATGAGCAGTTCTTC	CASQRSAGGNEQFF
-	-	TRBV7-8	TRBJ2-5	TGTGCCAGCAGCCTCGGGGCGATCCAAGAGACCCAGTACTTC	CASSLGAIQETQYF
-	-	TRBV4-1	TRBJ2-7	TGCGCCAGCAGCCAAGATCCCTCAGGACAGAAAGACTACGAGCAGTACTTC	CASSQDPSGQKDYEQYF
-	TRBD1	TRBV7-2	TRBJ2-7	TGTGCCAGCAGCTTAGTCAGGTTGGGACAGGGGGGTCCTCCCTACGAGCAGTACTTC	CASSLVRLGQGGPPYEQYF
-	-	TRBV7-2	TRBJ2-3	TGTGCCAGCAGACTTTGGGTAGGGTTGAGGGGCACAGATACGCAGTATTTT	CASRLWVGLRGTDTQYF
-	-	TRBV5-1	TRBJ1-2	TGCGCCAGCAGCTTGTCCCCTATTGAGGGTGACTATGGCTACACCTTC	CASSLSPIEGDYGYTF
-	-	TRBV25-1	TRBJ1-6	TGTGCCAGCAGTGAATATCGAGGGGTTTCCCATTCACCCCTCCACTTT	CASSEYRGVSHSPLHF
-	-	TRBV15	TRBJ2-7	TGTGCCACCAGCAGAGATCCGGGGGCGACCTACGAGCAGTACTTC	CATSRDPGATYEQYF
-	-	TRBV9	TRBJ1-2	TGTGCCAGCAGCCCTAAGGTCGGTTTCTATGGCTACACCTTC	CASSPKVGFYGYTF
-	TRBD1	TRBV7-8	TRBJ2-1	TGTGCCAGCAGCCCGAGACAGGGCTCCTACAATGAGCAGTTCTTC	CASSPRQGSYNEQFF
once	-	TRBV7-9	TRBJ2-6	TGTGCCAGCATACGAAGCAGGGGAGGTTCTGGGGCCAACGTCCTGACTTTC	CASIRSRGGSGANVLTF
-	-	TRBV9	TRBJ1-6	TGTGCCAGCAGCCCTTGGGGTCTTTTGAATTCACCCCTCCACTTT	CASSPWGLLNSPLHF
-	TRBD1	TRBV6-5	TRBJ1-4	TGTGCCAGCAGTTCCGCCGGGACAGGGGAAAAACTGTTTTTT	CASSSAGTGEKLFF
-	-	TRBV25-1	TRBJ2-1	TGTGCCAGCAGCGGGGGCGGGCCCTACAATGAGCAGTTCTTC	CASSGGGPYNEQFF
-	-	TRBV5-1	TRBJ1-5	TGCGCCAGCAGCTTGTCGGGGGATAGGGGTCAACCCCAGCATTTT	CASSLSGDRGQPQHF
-	-	TRBV30	TRBJ2-7	TGTGCCTGGAGTGGGACGGCCGCCTACGAGCAGTACTTC	CAWSGTAAYEQYF